The 8 T cell receptor beta chains presented below share a single source sample, sequenced in a study of CD8 T cells in Susac syndrome. The authors reverse transcribed 0.5 to 1 ug RNA with random hexamers. MiXCR, run by TCRdb on the immunoSEQ multiplex PCR reads, gives a single entry per CDR3 protein. The table shows just over 150,000 distinct CDR3 sequences, with roughly 95% occurring only once. Sequenced: CD8+ T cells from PBMCs. These receptors were obtained from a human donor with multiple sclerosis.

The J gene is TRBJ1-5, the V gene TRBV27; unclear D gene. Germline assignment: CDR1 MNHEY and CDR2 SMNVEV (reference sequence). With 4 bases removed from V and 7 bases from J, the gap between germline ends came to 17 bases. The CDR3 extends over 15 amino acids. CDR3 in amino acids: CASSSRWAPGQPQHF. The CDR3, as DNA: TGTGCCAGCAGTTCTCGGTGGGCCCCAGGACAGCCCCAGCATTTT.

J is TRBJ2-1 and V is TRBV19; possible D gene TRBD1, 5 bases. The CDR3 spans 13 residues. Trimming pared 1 base from V and 9 bases from J, leaving 10 bases between. Germline V CDR1 and CDR2: LNHDA, SQIVND (reference sequence). The CDR3 reads CASSIVRGREQFF. CDR3 bases: TGTGCCAGTAGTATAGTAAGGGGCCGTGAGCAGTTCTTC.

The V gene is TRBV4-2, the J gene TRBJ1-1; TRBD1 might be the D (6 bases). V lost 3 bases and J 5 bases, leaving 10 bases between the germline ends. This CDR3 has 13 residues. Germline V gives CDR1 LGHNA, CDR2 YNFKEQ. The CDR3 DNA reads as TGTGCCAGCAGCCAGTCACAGGGTACTGAAGCTTTCTTT. Protein sequence: CASSQSQGTEAFF.

The V gene is TRBV9, the J gene TRBJ2-1, with D maybe TRBD2 (6 bases). The V and J ends lost 4 bases and 9 bases respectively, with 20 bases between them. The CDR3 consists of 15 residues. CDR1 is SGDLS, CDR2 YYNGEE, per germline. CDR3: CASSPGARLDLEQFF. The CDR3 coding sequence is TGTGCCAGCAGCCCCGGGGCCCGACTAGACCTTGAGCAGTTCTTC.

This clonotype appeared once. The rearrangement uses TRBV3-1 and TRBJ2-7; possibly TRBD1 for D (5 bases). CDR3 length: 15 amino acids. The V end was cut by 0 bases, the J end by 3 bases, with 12 bases between. The germline CDR1 and CDR2 sequences are LGHDT and YNNKEL (reference sequence). Here the CDR3 reads CASSQDSRENYEQYF. CDR3 in DNA: TGTGCCAGCAGCCAAGATAGCAGGGAAAACTACGAGCAGTACTTC.

The chain couples TRBV3-1 to TRBJ2-2, with D perhaps matching TRBD2 (5 bases). The CDR3 runs 17 residues. V was cut by 0 bases and J by 6 bases, with 17 bases left in between. Germline V CDR1 and CDR2: LGHDT, YNNKEL (reference sequence). The CDR3 nucleotides are TGTGCCAGCAGCCAAGAGTGGTTCGGGGAAGCTGCCGGGGAGCTGTTTTTT. Its translation: CASSQEWFGEAAGELFF.

The CDR3 reads CASSHRGFNQPQHF. DNA of the CDR3: TGTGCCAGCAGCCACAGGGGTTTTAATCAGCCCCAGCATTTT. The chain has TRBV27 and TRBJ1-5, with 7 bases aligning to TRBD1. This CDR3 is built from 14 residues. CDR1 and CDR2 from the germline V gene are MNHEY and SMNVEV (reference sequence). V was pared by 6 bases and J by 4 bases, with 6 bases of the junction left unmatched.

The rearrangement uses TRBV3-1 and TRBJ2-3; 10 bases are a match to TRBD2. This CDR3 is built from 18 residues. Trimming removed 0 bases from V and 3 bases from J; junction bases left unmatched: 9. Germline V gives CDR1 LGHDT, CDR2 YNNKEL (reference sequence). The CDR3 loop is CASSQDFIGLAATDTQYF. In nucleotides, the CDR3 is TGTGCCAGCAGCCAAGATTTCATAGGACTAGCGGCGACAGATACGCAGTATTTT.